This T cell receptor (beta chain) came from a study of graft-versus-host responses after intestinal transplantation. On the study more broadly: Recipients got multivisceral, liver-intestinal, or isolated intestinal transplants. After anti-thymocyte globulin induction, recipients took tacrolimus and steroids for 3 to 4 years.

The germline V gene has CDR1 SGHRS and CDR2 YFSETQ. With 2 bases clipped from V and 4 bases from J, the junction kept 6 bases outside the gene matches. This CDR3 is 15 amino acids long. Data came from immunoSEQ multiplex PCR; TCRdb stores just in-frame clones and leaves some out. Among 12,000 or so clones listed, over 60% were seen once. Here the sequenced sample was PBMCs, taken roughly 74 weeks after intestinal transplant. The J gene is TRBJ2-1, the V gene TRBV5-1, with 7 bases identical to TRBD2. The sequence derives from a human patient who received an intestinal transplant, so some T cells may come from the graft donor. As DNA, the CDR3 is TGCGCCAGCAGCTTAACTAGCGCGCGTTACAATGAGCAGTTCTTC. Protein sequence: CASSLTSARYNEQFF.